What follows are 6 T cell receptor beta chains derived from one specimen sequenced in a study of cytomegalovirus exposure and HLA in healthy donors. The PCR had 60 Vbeta and 13 Jbeta primers. Sequencing was performed with immunoSEQ multiplex PCR; in TCRdb, only in-frame clones are kept and a portion is missing. The sample carries 110,000 or so clones, approximately 81% recorded once. Input material: PBMCs. These receptors came from a woman aged 40 to 50 in good health and CMV-seronegative.

The chain is built from TRBV2 and TRBJ2-1, with 9 bases aligning to TRBD2. The germline CDR1 and CDR2 sequences are SNHLY and FYNNEI. V shed 6 bases, J shed 3 bases, and the junction held 9 bases outside the gene matches. The CDR3 covers 16 residues. The CDR3 loop reads CASRLGAGGIYNEQFF. The DNA of the CDR3 is TGTGCCAGCAGACTAGGAGCGGGGGGAATCTACAATGAGCAGTTCTTC.

The J gene is TRBJ2-7, the V gene TRBV27; D gene ambiguous. CDR3 length: 14 residues. Germline assignment: CDR1 MNHEY and CDR2 SMNVEV (reference sequence). V lost 0 bases and J lost 3, with 9 bases in between. The CDR3 reads CASSLSPDNYEQYF. The CDR3 nucleotides read TGTGCCAGCAGTTTATCCCCAGACAACTACGAGCAGTACTTC.

The gene calls are TRBV5-4 and TRBJ2-1; 10 nucleotides align to TRBD1. The CDR3 has 18 amino acids. V shed 0 bases and J 1 base; nucleotides not matched to a gene: 7. Germline V gives CDR1 SGHNT, CDR2 YYREEE (reference sequence). The CDR3 bases are TGTGCCAGCAGCTTGGTCATGGGACAGGGGTATTCCTACAATGAGCAGTTCTTC. As protein: CASSLVMGQGYSYNEQFF.

The rearrangement links TRBV2 to TRBJ2-7; TRBD1 is a possible D gene (6 bases). V dropped 2 bases and J dropped 5 bases, with 28 bases sitting between them. Germline CDR1 SNHLY, CDR2 FYNNEI. CDR3 size: 19 residues. CDR3 coding DNA: TGTGCCAGCAGTGAAAGGCCTATGGTTCGACAGGCCGAAAGAGACGAGCAGTACTTC. Residues: CASSERPMVRQAERDEQYF.

The chain couples TRBV5-3 to TRBJ1-6; 7 bases align to TRBD1. TRBV5-3 is an ORF, with its function uncertain. The ends lost 4 bases at V and 11 bases at J; junction bases unmatched: 6. The CDR3 runs to 13 residues. CDR3: CARSETGLTPLHF. CDR3 DNA sequence: TGTGCCAGAAGCGAGACAGGGTTGACACCCCTCCACTTT.

J is TRBJ2-7 and V is TRBV14; D call uncertain. CDR1 and CDR2 from the germline V gene are SGHDN and FVKESK. The CDR3 is 15 residues long. The V gene lost 6 bases and the J gene lost 0 bases, with 15 bases spanning the gap. The CDR3 DNA is TGTGCCAGCAGTCTTCTAGGCCCTTCCTCCTACGAGCAGTACTTC. Residues: CASSLLGPSSYEQYF.